Listed here are 14 T cell receptor beta chains from one sample, sequenced in a study of blood T cells in healthy people across ages. A second 7 to 11 cycle PCR used barcoded and J-beta primers. TCRdb redid the calling of the 5' RACE reads with MiXCR, one entry per CDR3 protein. The sample holds roughly 1.9 million distinct CDR3 sequences; 30% to 40% are singletons and the top ten take 23%. Sequencing input: blood. The source of these receptors is a human donor in good health.

This clonotype was counted only a few times. This chain uses TRBV10-3 with TRBJ1-2; possible D gene TRBD1, 6 bases. Trimming removed 0 bases from V and 4 bases from J, with 15 bases in between. CDR1 is ENHRY and CDR2 is SYGVKD in the germline V gene. There are 16 residues in the CDR3. This chain's CDR3 is CAISESNPGAGYGYTF. DNA for the CDR3: TGTGCCATCAGTGAGTCGAATCCGGGGGCAGGCTATGGCTACACCTTC.

The chain carries TRBV5-1 and TRBJ2-3; TRBD1 might be the D (5 bases). CDR1 SGHRS and CDR2 YFSETQ come from the germline V gene. The CDR3 is 13 amino acids. Trimming took off 4 bases at V and 4 bases at J, with 10 bases between the two ends. This CDR3 is CASSTPGSDTQYF. The CDR3 nucleotides read TGCGCCAGCAGCACGCCAGGGTCAGATACGCAGTATTTT. The variable domain in full, with the rest retrieved from reference TRBV5-1 and TRBJ2-3, is KAGVTQTPRYLIKTRGQQVTLSCSPISGHRSVSWYQQTPGQGLQFLFEYFSETQRNKGNFPGRFSGRQFSNSRSEMNVSTLELGDSALYLCASSTPGSDTQYFGPGTRLTVL.

The sample holds a few counts of this clonotype. The V and J genes are TRBV7-2 and TRBJ2-1; possibly TRBD2 for D (5 bases). Trimming took off 6 bases at V and 7 bases at J, with 13 bases between the two ends. This CDR3 spans 13 amino acids. CDR1 and CDR2 from the germline V gene are SGHTA and FQGNSA. CDR3 sequence reads: CASSYGLRNEQFF. The CDR3 nucleotides read TGTGCCAGCAGTTACGGACTGAGGAATGAGCAGTTCTTC.

This clonotype has just a few counts. The chain employs TRBV4-1 and TRBJ1-2; 9 bases agree with TRBD1. This CDR3 has 16 residues. After removal of 8 bases from V and 5 bases from J, the junction contained 15 bases not matched to a gene. The germline V gene encodes CDR1 MGHRA and CDR2 YSYEKL. This CDR3 is CASRPGQGLSLYGYTF. The CDR3, as DNA: TGCGCCAGCCGGCCGGGACAGGGCCTTTCTCTATATGGCTACACCTTC.

The chain recombines TRBV27 with TRBJ2-3, with 10 bases identical to TRBD2. This CDR3 has 15 residues. V was clipped by 6 bases and J by 7 bases; unmatched bases: 10. Germline loops: CDR1 MNHEY, CDR2 SMNVEV (reference sequence). The CDR3 here is CASRPTSGAGYTQYF. Written as DNA, the CDR3 is TGTGCCAGCAGACCCACTAGCGGGGCGGGGTATACGCAGTATTTT.

This clonotype was seen many times. The rearrangement joins TRBV6-5 to TRBJ2-3; the D is unclear. Per the germline V gene, CDR1 is MNHEY and CDR2 is SVGAGI. The germline V and J ends were trimmed by 2 bases and 5 bases, with 2 bases remaining between them. The CDR3 length is 11 residues. CDR3 bases: TGTGCCAGCAGTTACGGAGATACGCAGTATTTT. Residues: CASSYGDTQYF.

This clonotype was counted ten times or more. The CDR3 is CASSLVASENEKLFF. The CDR3 region has the DNA TGTGCCAGCAGCTTAGTTGCCAGCGAAAATGAAAAACTGTTTTTT. V gene TRBV7-6 combines with J gene TRBJ1-4; D uncertain. CDR3 size: 15 residues. The V end lost 1 base, the J end lost 5 bases, and 11 bases lay between the germline ends. Germline loops: CDR1 SGHVS, CDR2 FNYEAQ.

This clonotype was observed a few times. One end of the junction varies from germline; a read error may be responsible. J is TRBJ2-7 and V is TRBV7-7; tentative D call: TRBD1 (7 bases). Germline CDR1 SSHAT, CDR2 FNYEAQ (reference sequence). The CDR3 sequence is 15 residues long. CDR3 in amino acids: CASSLRPGGFYEQYF. In nucleotides, the CDR3 is TGTGCTAGCAGCTTACGACCAGGGGGGTTTTACGAGCAGTACTTC.

This clonotype was counted only a few times. The chain uses TRBV11-2 and TRBJ2-1; D possibly matches TRBD1 or TRBD2 (5 bases each). Germline CDR1 and CDR2: SGHAT and FQNNGV. V dropped 1 base and J dropped 1 base, with 14 bases sitting between them. The CDR3 contains 17 residues. Here the CDR3 DNA reads TGTGCCAGCAGCTTAGGTCGGGGCCTGATGTCCTACAATGAGCAGTTCTTC. It translates to CASSLGRGLMSYNEQFF. The full variable domain, completed using reference TRBV11-2 and TRBJ2-1, is EAGVAQSPRYKIIEKRQSVAFWCNPISGHATLYWYQQILGQGPKLLIQFQNNGVVDDSQLPKDRFSAERLKGVDSTLKIQPAKLEDSAVYLCASSLGRGLMSYNEQFFGPGTRLTVL.

This clonotype was seen more than once but under ten times. At one of its ends the junction is not consistent with the germline gene, which may arise from a read error. V and J are TRBV6-5 and TRBJ1-2, with TRBD1 matching over 9 bases. The CDR3 runs to 15 residues. The germline CDR1 and CDR2 sequences are MNHEY and SVGAGI. The CDR3 nucleotides read TGTGCCAGCAGCCCGAGCGGGACAGGGACCTATAGCTACACCTTC. This translates into CASSPSGTGTYSYTF.

The chain is built from TRBV10-3 and TRBJ2-7, with D perhaps matching TRBD1 or TRBD2 (6 bases each). This CDR3 spans 13 amino acids. V dropped 4 bases and J dropped 7 bases, with 14 bases sitting between them. Looked up from germline, CDR1 is ENHRY and CDR2 is SYGVKD. CDR3 residues: CAISASGAEEQYF. The CDR3 nucleotides are TGTGCCATCAGTGCCTCGGGGGCTGAAGAGCAGTACTTC.

This rearrangement joins TRBV7-2 to TRBJ2-1; D gene ambiguous. There are 12 residues in the CDR3. The germline V gene encodes CDR1 SGHTA and CDR2 FQGNSA. V lost 2 bases to trimming and J lost 9 bases, with 8 bases between them. CDR3 in DNA: TGTGCCAGCAGCTTACGAGCAGGTGAGCAGTTCTTC. Its protein is CASSLRAGEQFF.

This chain uses TRBV11-2 with TRBJ1-2; D remains unclear. The CDR3 is 16 residues long. Germline CDR1 reads SGHAT; CDR2 reads FQNNGV. V lost 2 bases to trimming and J lost 7 bases, with 20 bases between them. The CDR3 loop is CASSLIKAGRRGGYTF. CDR3 bases: TGTGCCAGCAGCTTAATAAAGGCAGGTCGGCGGGGTGGCTACACCTTC.

The chain couples TRBV9 to TRBJ2-7, with D uncertain. Trimming left V 0 bases short and J 0 bases short, with 10 bases between. Germline V lookup: CDR1 SGDLS, CDR2 YYNGEE. The CDR3 contains 15 residues. The CDR3 spells CASSVGWDSSYEQYF. In DNA form, the CDR3 reads TGTGCCAGCAGCGTAGGATGGGATAGCTCCTACGAGCAGTACTTC.